This T cell receptor beta chain derives from a study of T-cell memory formation after mild COVID-19. General observations from the study: Contracting CD4+ clones lay largely in CM and EM, with CD8+ ones residing in EMRA.

TCRdb processed the 5' RACE reads anew with MiXCR; each CDR3 protein has one entry. Of approximately 240,000 distinct CDR3 sequences detected, roughly 15% appear once; the ten largest clones hold 3.5%. There are 18 residues in the CDR3. V gave up 1 base and J gave up 4 bases, with 17 bases separating them. Germline V gives CDR1 SGHVS, CDR2 FNYEAQ. This clonotype was detected only a few times. Its antigen is not identified. The source is a man younger than 35 who had mild COVID-19 (a few samples of this study predate the infection). Cell type and time point are not known. Sequencing was done on a sample of PBMCs or a T cell subset sorted from them (not recorded which). The V call is TRBV7-6, the J call TRBJ2-6; D gene unclear. The CDR3 loop is CASSLVNLPRGGANVLTF. In nucleotides, the CDR3 is TGTGCCAGCAGCTTAGTAAATCTCCCTCGCGGAGGGGCCAACGTCCTGACTTTC.